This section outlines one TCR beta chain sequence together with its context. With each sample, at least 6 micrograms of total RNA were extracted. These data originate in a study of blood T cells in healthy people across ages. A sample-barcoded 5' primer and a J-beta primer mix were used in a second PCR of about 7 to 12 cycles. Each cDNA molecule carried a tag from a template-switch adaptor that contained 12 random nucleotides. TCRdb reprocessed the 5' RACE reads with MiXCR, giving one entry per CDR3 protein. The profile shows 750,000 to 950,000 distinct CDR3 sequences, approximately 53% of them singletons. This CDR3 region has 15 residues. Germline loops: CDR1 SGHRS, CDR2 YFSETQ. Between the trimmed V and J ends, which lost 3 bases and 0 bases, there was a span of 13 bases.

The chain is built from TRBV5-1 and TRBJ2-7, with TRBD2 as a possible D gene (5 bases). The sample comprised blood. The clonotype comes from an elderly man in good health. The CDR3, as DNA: TGCGCCAGCAGCTCGGAAAGAGGGTTCTCCTACGAGCAGTACTTC. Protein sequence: CASSSERGFSYEQYF.